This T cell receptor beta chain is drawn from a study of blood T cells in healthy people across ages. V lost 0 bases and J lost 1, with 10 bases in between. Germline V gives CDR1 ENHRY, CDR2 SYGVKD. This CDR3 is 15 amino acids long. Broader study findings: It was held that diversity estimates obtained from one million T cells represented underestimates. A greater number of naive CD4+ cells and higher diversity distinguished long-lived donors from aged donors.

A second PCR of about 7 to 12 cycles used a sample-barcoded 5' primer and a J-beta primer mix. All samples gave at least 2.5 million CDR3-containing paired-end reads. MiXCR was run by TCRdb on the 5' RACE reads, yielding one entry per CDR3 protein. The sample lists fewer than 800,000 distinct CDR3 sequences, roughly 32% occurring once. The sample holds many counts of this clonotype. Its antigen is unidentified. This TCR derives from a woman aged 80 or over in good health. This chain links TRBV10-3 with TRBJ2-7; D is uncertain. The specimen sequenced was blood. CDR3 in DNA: TGTGCCATCAGTGAGTCGAACCACAATTCCTACGAGCAGTACTTC. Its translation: CAISESNHNSYEQYF.